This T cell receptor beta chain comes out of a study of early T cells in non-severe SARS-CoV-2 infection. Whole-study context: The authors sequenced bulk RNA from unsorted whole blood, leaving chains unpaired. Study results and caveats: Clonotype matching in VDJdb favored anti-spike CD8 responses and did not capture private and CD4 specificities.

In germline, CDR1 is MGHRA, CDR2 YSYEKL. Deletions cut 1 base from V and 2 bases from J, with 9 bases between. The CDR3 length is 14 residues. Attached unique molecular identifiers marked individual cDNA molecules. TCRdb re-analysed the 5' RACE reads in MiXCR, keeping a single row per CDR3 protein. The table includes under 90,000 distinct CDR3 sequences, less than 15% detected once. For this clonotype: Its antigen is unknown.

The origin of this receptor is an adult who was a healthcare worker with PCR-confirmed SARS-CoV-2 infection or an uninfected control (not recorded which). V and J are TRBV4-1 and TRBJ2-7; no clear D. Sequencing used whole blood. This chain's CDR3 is CASSQGLTTYEQYF. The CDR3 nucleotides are TGCGCCAGCAGCCAAGGACTGACCACCTACGAGCAGTACTTC.